A selection of T cell receptor beta chains follows, all from one sample in a study of OX40 agonist ivuxolimab in advanced cancers. The repertoire was sequenced with immunoSEQ multiplex PCR; TCRdb's copy has only in-frame clones and lacks some. The sample includes around 110,000 clones, around 93% of them seen just once. The sequencing used CD4+ or CD8+ T cells sorted from blood, collected in a trial of the OX40 agonist ivuxolimab. These receptors all stem from an adult with an advanced solid tumor such as melanoma, head and neck, liver or kidney cancer. CDR3s include the opening cysteine and the closing phenylalanine or tryptophan. The D gene is left open where the match is weak. Size is stated for part of the rows, as once, few or many counts, or as a class when the clone is expanded.

V: TRBV18; size: -; J: TRBJ2-7; D: -; CDR3: CASSPPNRDYEQYF; DNA: TGTGCCAGCTCACCGCCCAACAGAGACTACGAGCAGTACTTC
V: TRBV15; size: once; J: TRBJ1-5; D: -; CDR3: CATSRDGDLLPQHF; DNA: TGTGCCACCAGCAGAGATGGGGACCTTCTACCCCAGCATTTT
V: TRBV11-2; size: -; J: TRBJ1-2; D: -; CDR3: CASSRDSHYGYTF; DNA: TGTGCCAGCAGCAGAGACAGTCACTATGGCTACACCTTC
V: TRBV5-1; size: -; J: TRBJ1-4; D: -; CDR3: CASRAGLGLRNEKLFF; DNA: TGCGCCAGCAGGGCGGGTTTAGGGCTCCGTAATGAAAAACTGTTTTTT
V: TRBV5-6; size: -; J: TRBJ1-1; D: -; CDR3: CASSPWRGRAGTEAFF; DNA: TGTGCCAGCAGCCCGTGGCGGGGCAGGGCAGGCACTGAAGCTTTCTTT
V: TRBV4-3; size: -; J: TRBJ2-3; D: -; CDR3: CASSQDSSGWGRTQYF; DNA: TGCGCCAGCAGCCAAGATTCGAGCGGGTGGGGCCGTACGCAGTATTTT
V: TRBV6-5; size: once; J: TRBJ1-6; D: -; CDR3: CASSYSSGGGSPLHF; DNA: TGTGCCAGCAGTTACTCGAGCGGGGGTGGTTCACCCCTCCACTTT
V: TRBV5-1; size: -; J: TRBJ2-1; D: TRBD2; CDR3: CASSIGTSGGNEQFF; DNA: TGCGCCAGCAGCATCGGGACTAGCGGGGGTAATGAGCAGTTCTTC
V: TRBV5-1; size: once; J: TRBJ1-3; D: -; CDR3: CASSLASRVGGNTIYF; DNA: TGCGCCAGCAGCTTGGCTTCCAGGGTCGGTGGAAACACCATATATTTT
V: TRBV10-3; size: -; J: TRBJ2-1; D: TRBD1; CDR3: CAISESTIQDRQFF; DNA: TGTGCCATCAGTGAGTCGACAATTCAGGACAGGCAATTCTTC
V: TRBV5-6; size: -; J: TRBJ1-1; D: TRBD1; CDR3: CASSLYGTGYTEAFF; DNA: TGTGCCAGCAGCTTATATGGGACAGGGTACACTGAAGCTTTCTTT
V: TRBV11-2; size: -; J: TRBJ1-3; D: TRBD1; CDR3: CASSLDGTAGNTIYF; DNA: TGTGCCAGCAGCTTAGACGGGACAGCTGGAAACACCATATATTTT
V: TRBV28; size: -; J: TRBJ2-7; D: TRBD2; CDR3: CASSLRASGSHTYEQYF; DNA: TGTGCCAGCAGTCTCCGAGCTAGCGGGAGCCATACCTACGAGCAGTACTTC
V: TRBV6-5; size: -; J: TRBJ1-3; D: TRBD1; CDR3: CASSYDRGTANTIYF; DNA: TGTGCCAGCAGTTACGACAGGGGGACGGCAAACACCATATATTTT
V: TRBV4-1; size: -; J: TRBJ1-2; D: -; CDR3: CASSQESGTNYGYTF; DNA: TGCGCCAGCAGCCAAGAGTCAGGAACGAACTATGGCTACACCTTC
V: TRBV27; size: -; J: TRBJ1-1; D: -; CDR3: CASSSHRVNTEAFF; DNA: TGTGCCAGCAGTTCCCACAGGGTGAACACTGAAGCTTTCTTT
V: TRBV13; size: -; J: TRBJ1-2; D: TRBD1; CDR3: CASRPGNRGSYTF; DNA: TGTGCCAGCAGGCCCGGGAACAGGGGAAGCTACACCTTC
V: TRBV6-5; size: -; J: TRBJ2-5; D: -; CDR3: CASSYSGTTQYF; DNA: TGTGCCAGCAGTTACTCGGGAACCACCCAGTACTTC
V: TRBV7-9; size: -; J: TRBJ1-3; D: TRBD1; CDR3: CASSEQGGGNTIYF; DNA: TGTGCCAGCAGTGAACAGGGGGGTGGAAACACCATATATTTT
V: TRBV25-1; size: -; J: TRBJ2-1; D: -; CDR3: CASSDPPRDEQFF; DNA: TGTGCCAGCAGTGATCCCCCTAGGGATGAGCAGTTCTTC
V: TRBV5-1; size: -; J: TRBJ2-4; D: TRBD1; CDR3: CASSPRDRGLAIQYF; DNA: TGCGCCAGCAGCCCCCGGGACAGGGGGCTAGCCATTCAGTACTTC
V: TRBV6-5; size: once; J: TRBJ2-3; D: -; CDR3: CASSYKGLPPDTQYF; DNA: TGTGCCAGCAGTTACAAGGGACTCCCCCCAGATACGCAGTATTTT
V: TRBV10-2; size: -; J: TRBJ1-5; D: -; CDR3: CASSESSQGYSNQPQHF; DNA: TGCGCCAGCAGTGAGTCGAGTCAGGGCTATAGCAATCAGCCCCAGCATTTT
V: TRBV28; size: -; J: TRBJ1-1; D: TRBD1; CDR3: CASRAPRGPITEAFF; DNA: TGTGCCAGCAGAGCACCCAGGGGGCCGATCACTGAAGCTTTCTTT
V: TRBV11-1; size: -; J: TRBJ2-5; D: -; CDR3: CASSIGGAETQYF; DNA: TGTGCCAGCAGCATTGGAGGGGCAGAGACCCAGTACTTC
V: TRBV6-1; size: -; J: TRBJ1-4; D: -; CDR3: CASLTGTSYEKLFF; DNA: TGTGCCAGCCTAACCGGGACCTCATACGAAAAACTGTTTTTT
V: TRBV6-6; size: once; J: TRBJ2-7; D: -; CDR3: CASIPGRAPYEQYF; DNA: TGTGCCAGCATCCCGGGTCGAGCCCCCTACGAGCAGTACTTC
V: TRBV28; size: -; J: TRBJ1-5; D: TRBD1; CDR3: CASSSSRQGSRPQHF; DNA: TGTGCCAGCAGTTCCTCCCGACAGGGGTCTAGGCCCCAGCATTTT
V: TRBV19; size: -; J: TRBJ1-6; D: TRBD1; CDR3: CASRIQDRAYNSPLHF; DNA: TGTGCCAGTAGAATACAGGACAGGGCCTATAATTCACCCCTCCACTTT
V: TRBV7-2; size: -; J: TRBJ2-3; D: -; CDR3: CASSPHPAGLSDTQYF; DNA: TGTGCCAGCAGCCCACACCCGGCCGGACTCAGCGATACGCAGTATTTT
V: TRBV7-3; size: -; J: TRBJ1-3; D: -; CDR3: CASSLTNRGNTIYF; DNA: TGTGCCAGCAGCTTAACGAACAGGGGAAACACCATATATTTT
V: TRBV29-1; size: -; J: TRBJ2-3; D: TRBD1; CDR3: CSARGRDRGLKDESDTQYF; DNA: TGCAGCGCCCGGGGCCGGGACAGGGGTCTCAAGGATGAGTCAGATACGCAGTATTTT
V: TRBV5-1; size: -; J: TRBJ1-3; D: -; CDR3: CASSPRGSSGNTIYF; DNA: TGCGCCAGCAGTCCCCGGGGTAGCTCTGGAAACACCATATATTTT
V: TRBV28; size: once; J: TRBJ1-4; D: TRBD1; CDR3: CASSVSGTGGEKLFF; DNA: TGTGCCAGCAGTGTATCCGGGACAGGGGGAGAAAAACTGTTTTTT
V: TRBV7-9; size: -; J: TRBJ2-2; D: -; CDR3: CASSFDSLAGGELFF; DNA: TGTGCCAGCAGCTTTGACAGTCTCGCCGGCGGGGAGCTGTTTTTT
V: TRBV23-1; size: -; J: TRBJ1-1; D: TRBD1; CDR3: CASRWTGETEAFF; DNA: TGCGCCAGCAGGTGGACAGGGGAAACTGAAGCTTTCTTT
V: TRBV6-1; size: -; J: TRBJ2-2; D: -; CDR3: CASSEAHWRGPYTGELFF; DNA: TGTGCCAGCAGTGAAGCCCACTGGAGGGGTCCGTACACCGGGGAGCTGTTTTTT
V: TRBV19; size: -; J: TRBJ2-3; D: -; CDR3: CASSKDSVSTDTQYF; DNA: TGTGCCAGTAGCAAGGACAGCGTCAGCACAGATACGCAGTATTTT
V: TRBV9; size: -; J: TRBJ2-7; D: TRBD2; CDR3: CASSQTGGRSEQYF; DNA: TGTGCCAGCAGCCAGACGGGGGGGAGGTCCGAGCAGTACTTC
V: TRBV7-3; size: -; J: TRBJ1-4; D: TRBD1; CDR3: CASSQTGVANEKLFF; DNA: TGTGCCAGCAGCCAGACAGGGGTGGCTAATGAAAAACTGTTTTTT
V: TRBV19; size: -; J: TRBJ1-3; D: -; CDR3: CASSFPRSGNTIYF; DNA: TGTGCCAGTAGTTTCCCTCGGTCGGGAAACACCATATATTTT
V: TRBV6-6; size: -; J: TRBJ2-7; D: -; CDR3: CASRLGPGNEQYF; DNA: TGTGCCAGCAGACTGGGCCCTGGGAACGAGCAGTACTTC
V: TRBV18; size: -; J: TRBJ1-1; D: -; CDR3: CASSDTSQMNTEAFF; DNA: TGTGCCAGCTCGGACACGTCGCAGATGAACACTGAAGCTTTCTTT
V: TRBV11-2; size: -; J: TRBJ2-1; D: -; CDR3: CASSLDALGKSFNNEQFF; DNA: TGTGCCAGCAGCTTAGATGCGTTGGGCAAGTCGTTTAACAATGAGCAGTTCTTC
V: TRBV29-1; size: -; J: TRBJ2-2; D: -; CDR3: CSSRDTGELFF; DNA: TGCAGCTCCCGGGACACCGGGGAGCTGTTTTTT
V: TRBV6-1; size: -; J: TRBJ1-4; D: -; CDR3: CAGSVLFATNEKLFF; DNA: TGTGCCGGCAGTGTACTGTTTGCAACTAATGAAAAACTGTTTTTT
V: TRBV28; size: -; J: TRBJ2-5; D: -; CDR3: CASSLPGPYPGTQYF; DNA: TGTGCCAGCAGTCTTCCGGGACCCTATCCGGGGACCCAGTACTTC
V: TRBV11-2; size: -; J: TRBJ2-5; D: TRBD2; CDR3: CASSPGLVQETQYF; DNA: TGTGCCAGCAGCCCGGGACTAGTCCAAGAGACCCAGTACTTC
V: TRBV10-2; size: -; J: TRBJ1-3; D: -; CDR3: CASSGSSSGNTIYF; DNA: TGCGCCAGCTCCGGTTCCAGCTCTGGAAACACCATATATTTT
V: TRBV9; size: -; J: TRBJ2-1; D: TRBD2; CDR3: CASSATLRRGRGNEQFF; DNA: TGTGCCAGCAGCGCAACACTAAGGCGCGGGAGGGGCAATGAGCAGTTCTTC
V: TRBV5-1; size: -; J: TRBJ2-2; D: -; CDR3: CASGLGPGELFF; DNA: TGCGCCAGCGGGCTAGGCCCCGGGGAGCTGTTTTTT
V: TRBV7-6; size: -; J: TRBJ2-7; D: TRBD1; CDR3: CASSTLTGEAYEQYF; DNA: TGTGCCAGCAGCACCCTGACAGGGGAAGCCTACGAGCAGTACTTC
V: TRBV19; size: -; J: TRBJ1-1; D: -; CDR3: CASSGRGMNTEAFF; DNA: TGTGCCAGTAGTGGCAGGGGAATGAACACTGAAGCTTTCTTT
V: TRBV7-4; size: -; J: TRBJ1-4; D: -; CDR3: CASSSPSRQFYEKLFF; DNA: TGTGCCAGCAGCTCACCCTCAAGACAGTTTTATGAAAAACTGTTTTTT
V: TRBV5-4; size: -; J: TRBJ1-1; D: -; CDR3: CASSRSNTEAFF; DNA: TGTGCCAGCAGCCGATCCAACACTGAAGCTTTCTTT
V: TRBV6-1; size: -; J: TRBJ1-2; D: -; CDR3: CASSRVGGGGHGYTF; DNA: TGTGCCAGCAGCCGGGTTGGGGGAGGTGGGCATGGCTACACCTTC
V: TRBV19; size: -; J: TRBJ1-6; D: -; CDR3: CASSQKSGNSPLHF; DNA: TGTGCCAGTAGTCAAAAATCGGGGAATTCACCCCTCCACTTT